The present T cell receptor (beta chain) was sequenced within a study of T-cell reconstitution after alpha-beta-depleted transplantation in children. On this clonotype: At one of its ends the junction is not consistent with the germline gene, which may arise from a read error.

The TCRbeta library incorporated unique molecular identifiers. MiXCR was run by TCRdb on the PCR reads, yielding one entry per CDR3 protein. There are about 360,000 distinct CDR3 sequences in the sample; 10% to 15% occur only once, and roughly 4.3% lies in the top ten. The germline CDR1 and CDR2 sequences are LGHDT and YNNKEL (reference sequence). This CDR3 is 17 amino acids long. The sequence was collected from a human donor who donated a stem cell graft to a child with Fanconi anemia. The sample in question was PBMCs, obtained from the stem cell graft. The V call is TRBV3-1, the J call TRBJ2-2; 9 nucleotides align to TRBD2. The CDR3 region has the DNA TGTGCCTGCAGCCAAGGAGTAGCGGGGGTAAACACCGGGGAGCTGTTTTTT. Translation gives CACSQGVAGVNTGELFF.